This T cell receptor (beta chain) was sequenced in a study of shared clonotypes between healthy human individuals. Study outcomes and limitations: Unshared clonotypes carried lower generation probabilities than those common to all four donors.

As regards this clone: Its antigen remains unknown.

CD8 memory merged CD45RO+ cells and CCR7-negative CD45RA+ TemRA cells into one population. Generated by immunoSEQ multiplex PCR, the TCRdb table keeps only in-frame clones and is missing some. Altogether about 380,000 clones are present, 90% to 98% being singletons, with the ten largest covering about 0.34%. The source is a man aged 25 to 40 in good health. The material sequenced was memory CD8+ T cells sorted from blood. Regarding subset: CD45RO+ cells pooled with CCR7-negative TemRA cells.

The CDR3 is CASSLSNPGAHGYTF. The CDR3 DNA reads TGTGCCAGCAGTTTATCTAACCCAGGGGCACATGGCTACACCTTC. V and J are TRBV28 and TRBJ1-2; D may be TRBD1 (6 bases). The CDR3 is 15 amino acids. In germline, CDR1 is MDHEN, CDR2 SYDVKM. V lost 1 base and J 6 bases, leaving 15 bases between the germline ends.